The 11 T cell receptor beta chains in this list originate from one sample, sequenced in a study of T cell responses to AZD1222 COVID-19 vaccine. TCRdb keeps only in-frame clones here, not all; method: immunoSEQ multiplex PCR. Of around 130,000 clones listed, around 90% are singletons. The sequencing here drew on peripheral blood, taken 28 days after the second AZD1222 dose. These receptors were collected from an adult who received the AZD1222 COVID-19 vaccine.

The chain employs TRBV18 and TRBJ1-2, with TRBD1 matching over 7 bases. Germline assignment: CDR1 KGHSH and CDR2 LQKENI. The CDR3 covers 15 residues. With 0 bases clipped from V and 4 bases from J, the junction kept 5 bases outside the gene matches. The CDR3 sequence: CASSPPTGMSYGYTF. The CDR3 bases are TGTGCCAGCTCACCACCGACAGGGATGAGCTATGGCTACACCTTC.

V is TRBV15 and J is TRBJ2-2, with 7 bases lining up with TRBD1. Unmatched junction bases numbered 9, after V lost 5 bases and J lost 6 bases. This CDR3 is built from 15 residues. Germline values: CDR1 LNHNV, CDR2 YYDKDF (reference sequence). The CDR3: CATSDSDRWSGELFF. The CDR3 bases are TGTGCCACCAGCGACTCGGACAGGTGGTCCGGGGAGCTGTTTTTT.

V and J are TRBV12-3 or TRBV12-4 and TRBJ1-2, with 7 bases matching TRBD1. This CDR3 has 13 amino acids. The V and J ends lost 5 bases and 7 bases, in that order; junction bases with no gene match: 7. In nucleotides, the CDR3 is TGTGCCAGCAGTCCAGGCGACAGGGTTGGCTACACCTTC. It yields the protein CASSPGDRVGYTF.

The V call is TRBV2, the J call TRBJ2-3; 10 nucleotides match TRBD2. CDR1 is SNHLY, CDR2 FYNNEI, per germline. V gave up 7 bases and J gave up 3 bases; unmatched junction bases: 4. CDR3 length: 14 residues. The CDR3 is CASKKREGTDTQYF. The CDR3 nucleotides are TGTGCCAGCAAGAAGCGGGAGGGGACAGATACGCAGTATTTT.

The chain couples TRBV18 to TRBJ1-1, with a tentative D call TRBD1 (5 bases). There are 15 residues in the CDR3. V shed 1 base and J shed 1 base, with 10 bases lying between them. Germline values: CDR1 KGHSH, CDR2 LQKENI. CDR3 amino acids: CASSPQQGSNTEAFF. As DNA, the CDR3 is TGTGCCAGCTCACCACAGCAGGGATCGAACACTGAAGCTTTCTTT.

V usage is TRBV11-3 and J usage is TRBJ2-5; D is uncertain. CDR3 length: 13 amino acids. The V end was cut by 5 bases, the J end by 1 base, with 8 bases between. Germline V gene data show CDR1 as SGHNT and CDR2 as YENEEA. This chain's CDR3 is CASSHRSQETQYF. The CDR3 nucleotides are TGTGCCAGCAGCCACAGATCCCAAGAGACCCAGTACTTC.

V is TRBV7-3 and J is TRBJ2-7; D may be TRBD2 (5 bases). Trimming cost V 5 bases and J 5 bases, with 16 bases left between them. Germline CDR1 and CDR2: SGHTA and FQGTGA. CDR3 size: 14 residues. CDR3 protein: CASSPPGSNHEQYF. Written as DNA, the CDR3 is TGTGCCAGCAGCCCGCCGGGAAGTAACCACGAGCAGTACTTC.

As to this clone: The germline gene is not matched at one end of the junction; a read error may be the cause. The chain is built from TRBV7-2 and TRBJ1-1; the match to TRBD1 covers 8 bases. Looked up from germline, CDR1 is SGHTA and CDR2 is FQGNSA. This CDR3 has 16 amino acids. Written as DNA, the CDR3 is TGTGCCAGCAGCTTAGCAAGGACAGGGTTGAACGCTGAAGCTTTCTTT. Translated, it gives CASSLARTGLNAEAFF.

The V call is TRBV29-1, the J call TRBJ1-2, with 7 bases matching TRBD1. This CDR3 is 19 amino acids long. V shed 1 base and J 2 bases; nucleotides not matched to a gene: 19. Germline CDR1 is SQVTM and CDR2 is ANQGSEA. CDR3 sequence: CSVEAKGGGQPPPNYGYTF. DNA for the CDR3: TGCAGCGTTGAAGCAAAGGGGGGGGGACAGCCTCCCCCAAACTATGGCTACACCTTC. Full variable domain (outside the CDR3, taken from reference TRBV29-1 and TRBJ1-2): SAVISQKPSRDICQRGTSLTIQCQVDSQVTMMFWYRQQPGQSLTLIATANQGSEATYESGFVIDKFPISRPNLTFSTLTVSNMSPEDSSIYLCSVEAKGGGQPPPNYGYTFGSGTRLTVV.

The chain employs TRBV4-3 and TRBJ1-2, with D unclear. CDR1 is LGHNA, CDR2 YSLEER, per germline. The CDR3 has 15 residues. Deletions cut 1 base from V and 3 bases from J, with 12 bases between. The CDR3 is CASSQVSNKDYGYTF. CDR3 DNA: TGCGCCAGCAGCCAAGTATCTAACAAGGACTATGGCTACACCTTC.

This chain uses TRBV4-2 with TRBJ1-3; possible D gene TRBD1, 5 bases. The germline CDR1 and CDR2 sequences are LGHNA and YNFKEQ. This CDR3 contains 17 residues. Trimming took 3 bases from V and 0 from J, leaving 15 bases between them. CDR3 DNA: TGTGCCAGCAGCCAGGAAGGGGATTCGTCCTCTGGAAACACCATATATTTT. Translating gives CASSQEGDSSSGNTIYF.